The rows below give T cell receptor beta chains drawn from one sample of a study of control samples from healthy donors and cancer patients. Using immunoSEQ multiplex PCR, the repertoire was profiled, and TCRdb retains in-frame clones only, with some absent. The sample shows about 160,000 clones, roughly 94% of them seen only once. The specimen sequenced was blood. Receptors originate from a woman in her forties in good health. The CDR3 runs from the conserved cysteine through the conserved F or W. A D gene is named only where the DNA matches it firmly. Some rows mark clone size as missing; the rest say once, few, many or name a class of expanded clone.

cdr3_length j_call v_call d_call clone_size cdr3_nt cdr3_aa
15 TRBJ1-4 TRBV5-6 NA NA TGTGCCAGCAGCTCCCCGACCCTCTCGGCAGAAAAACTGTTTTTT CASSSPTLSAEKLFF
15 TRBJ1-2 TRBV21-1 NA NA TGTGCCAGCAGCAAACCACGGGTGTATTCGTATGGCTACACCTTC CASSKPRVYSYGYTF
15 TRBJ1-3 TRBV28 TRBD1 NA TGTGCCAGCAGAGGGACAGGGTCTTACGGAAACACCATATATTTT CASRGTGSYGNTIYF
14 TRBJ1-2 TRBV6-2/TRBV6-3 TRBD1 NA TGTGCCAGCGGCCCTGGGACAGGGGTCTATGGCTACACCTTC CASGPGTGVYGYTF
17 TRBJ2-1 TRBV18 NA NA TGTGCCAGCTCACTGCGCGTTCCTATAGAGATTTACAATGAGCAGTTCTTC CASSLRVPIEIYNEQFF
15 TRBJ1-1 TRBV27 TRBD1 NA TGTGCCAGCAGTTTGGGACAGGACCCGCACACTGAAGCTTTCTTT CASSLGQDPHTEAFF
16 TRBJ2-7 TRBV5-1 TRBD2 NA TGCGCCAGCAGCCCTGATCTGGCTAGCGGGAGTACCGAGCAGTACTTC CASSPDLASGSTEQYF
16 TRBJ2-5 TRBV9 TRBD2 NA TGTGCCAGCAGCGTCCAACTAGCGGGAGGTCGGGAGACCCAGTACTTC CASSVQLAGGRETQYF
15 TRBJ2-2 TRBV6-2/TRBV6-3 NA NA TGTGCCAGCAGTTATGGAGGGATTCCGCCCGGGGAGCTGTTTTTT CASSYGGIPPGELFF
17 TRBJ2-5 TRBV5-1 TRBD1 NA TGCGCCAGCAGCCAGTACAGGGGGTCTTTAAAACAGGAGACCCAGTACTTC CASSQYRGSLKQETQYF
14 TRBJ1-2 TRBV5-6 NA NA TGTGCCAGCAGCTTAAAACCCGGGAACTATGGCTACACCTTC CASSLKPGNYGYTF
14 TRBJ1-2 TRBV4-2 NA NA TGTGCCAGCAGCCAAGAGAAGGGTAACTATGGCTACACCTTC CASSQEKGNYGYTF
18 TRBJ1-6 TRBV4-3 NA NA TGCGCCAGCAGCCAACCAACAGAGCCGAGCTCCTATAATTCACCCCTCCACTTT CASSQPTEPSSYNSPLHF
14 TRBJ2-1 TRBV28 NA NA TGTGCCAGCAGTTTGTCAGTCGGACGACCAGAGCAGTTCTTC CASSLSVGRPEQFF
13 TRBJ1-1 TRBV19 TRBD1 NA TGTGCCAGTAGTGCACAGGGGGACACTGAAGCTTTCTTT CASSAQGDTEAFF
14 TRBJ1-5 TRBV28 NA NA TGTGCCAGCATCCTCCCCGGGGGTGGTCAGCCCCAGCATTTT CASILPGGGQPQHF
13 TRBJ2-5 TRBV5-1 NA NA TGCGCCAGCAGCTACAGGGCCCCGGAGACCCAGTACTTC CASSYRAPETQYF
14 TRBJ2-1 TRBV16 NA NA TGTGCCAGCACCCCGACTAGCTCCTACAATGAGCAGTTCTTC CASTPTSSYNEQFF
19 TRBJ2-1 TRBV27 NA NA TGTGCCAGCAGTTCTTATATCCGGGGGCTAAGGCGGCGTGGCAATGAGCAGTTCTTC CASSSYIRGLRRRGNEQFF
17 TRBJ2-1 TRBV9 TRBD2 NA TGTGCCAGCAGCGTAGGTAGCGGGAGGGCAGACTACAATGAGCAGTTCTTC CASSVGSGRADYNEQFF
17 TRBJ2-2 TRBV9 TRBD2 NA TGTGCCAGCAGCGTAGTTCCTAGCGGGGGGTACACCGGGGAGCTGTTTTTT CASSVVPSGGYTGELFF
15 TRBJ1-6 TRBV7-2 NA few TGTGCCAGCAGCCAAGGCTTAATTTGGAATTCACCCCTCCACTTT CASSQGLIWNSPLHF
16 TRBJ1-1 TRBV5-1 NA NA TGCGCCAGCAGCTCGCGGGGTCCGACGGGGAACACTGAAGCTTTCTTT CASSSRGPTGNTEAFF
13 TRBJ1-5 TRBV12-3/TRBV12-4 NA NA TGTGCCAGCAGTTCGGTTGGAAATCAGCCCCAGCATTTT CASSSVGNQPQHF
14 TRBJ1-1 TRBV7-8 NA NA TGTGCCAGCAGCTCTGGAGGGAGACTCACTGAAGCTTTCTTT CASSSGGRLTEAFF
16 TRBJ2-1 TRBV2 TRBD1 NA TGTGCCAGCAGCGGGACCAGGGGGCTAGGTTACAATGAGCAGTTCTTC CASSGTRGLGYNEQFF
13 TRBJ1-2 TRBV3-1/TRBV3-2 TRBD1 NA TGTGCCAGCAGCCCGAGGGACAGGACTGGCTACACCTTC CASSPRDRTGYTF
13 TRBJ2-7 TRBV6-2/TRBV6-3 NA NA TGTGCCAGCAGTTACAGGGGGGGGCTCGAGCAGTACTTC CASSYRGGLEQYF
12 TRBJ2-5 TRBV29-1 NA NA TGCAGCGTTGGACTCCAGCCAGAGACCCAGTACTTC CSVGLQPETQYF
14 TRBJ2-7 TRBV7-3 NA NA TGTGCCAGCAGCTTAACTTCAGGGCCCTACGAGCAGTACTTC CASSLTSGPYEQYF
15 TRBJ2-1 TRBV5-4 NA NA TGTGCCAGCAGCCCCTCAAGGGGCCGCTACAATGAGCAGTTCTTC CASSPSRGRYNEQFF
14 TRBJ1-5 TRBV5-8 NA NA TGTGCCAGCAGCCCCCGGGAGTATGATCAGCCCCAGCATTTT CASSPREYDQPQHF
16 TRBJ2-1 TRBV11-3 NA NA TGTGCCAGCAGCCCCAGGGGTAGCGGCTCCTACAATGAGCAGTTCTTC CASSPRGSGSYNEQFF
13 TRBJ1-1 TRBV5-6 TRBD1 NA TGTGCCAGCAGCTTGTCAGGGGGCACTGAAGCTTTCTTT CASSLSGGTEAFF
17 TRBJ2-3 TRBV10-3 TRBD2 NA TGTGCCATCAGTGACCCTAGCGGGGGAGCTAGCACAGATACGCAGTATTTT CAISDPSGGASTDTQYF
13 TRBJ1-1 TRBV27 TRBD1 NA TGTGCCAGCAGCCACCCAGACAGGGTTGAAGCTTTCTTT CASSHPDRVEAFF
14 TRBJ2-5 TRBV12-5 NA NA TGTGCTAGTGGTTTGTACGGGTGGGTAGAGACCCAGTACTTC CASGLYGWVETQYF
17 TRBJ2-1 TRBV7-9 NA once TGTGCCAGCACTCTAGAGTCCAGCTGGAGCTCCTACAATGAGCAGTTCTTC CASTLESSWSSYNEQFF
13 TRBJ1-2 TRBV4-3 NA NA TGCGCCAGCAGCCAAGCAGGGAACTATGGCTACACCTTC CASSQAGNYGYTF
12 TRBJ1-1 TRBV11-2 NA NA TGTGCCAGCAGCCTCCGATCAGGTGAAGCTTTCTTT CASSLRSGEAFF
11 TRBJ2-7 TRBV6-5 NA NA TGTGCCAGGGAAGCTCCCTACGAGCAGTACTTC CAREAPYEQYF
17 TRBJ2-3 TRBV18 NA NA TGTGCCAGCTCACCACTGGACAAGGGTATGAACACAGATACGCAGTATTTT CASSPLDKGMNTDTQYF
16 TRBJ1-4 TRBV4-3 NA NA TGCGCCAGCAGCCAAGATCCAGGTTCAGCTAATGAAAAACTGTTTTTT CASSQDPGSANEKLFF
15 TRBJ1-2 TRBV7-2 TRBD1 NA TGTGCCAGCAGCACAAATACAGGGGAGAGCTATGGCTACACCTTC CASSTNTGESYGYTF
13 TRBJ2-1 TRBV6-4 NA NA TGTGCCAGCAGCCGGGACTTAAGGGATGAGCAGTTCTTC CASSRDLRDEQFF
16 TRBJ1-5 TRBV11-3 TRBD1 NA TGTGCCAGCAGCCCAAGGACAGGAGTGATCAATCAGCCCCAGCATTTT CASSPRTGVINQPQHF